The 9 T cell receptor beta chains below were found in one sample sequenced in a study of cytomegalovirus exposure and HLA in healthy donors. The assay was immunoSEQ multiplex PCR, and TCRdb's table has in-frame clones only and misses some. The sample has 150,000 or so clones, less than 90% seen once. Sequenced: PBMCs. These receptors all come from a young man in good health and CMV-seropositive.

The rearrangement joins TRBV7-9 to TRBJ1-1; 7 nucleotides line up with TRBD1. The junction had 6 bases not matched to a gene; V was cut back by 1 base and J by 10 bases. Germline V lookup: CDR1 SEHNR, CDR2 FQNEAQ (reference sequence). This CDR3 has 13 residues. CDR3 residues: CASSLEEGARAFF. The CDR3 region has the DNA TGTGCCAGCAGCTTAGAGGAGGGGGCAAGAGCTTTCTTT.

The rearrangement links TRBV27 to TRBJ2-5; 7 bases align to TRBD1. Germline CDR1 MNHEY, CDR2 SMNVEV (reference sequence). The CDR3 loop spans 13 amino acids. J was trimmed by 2 bases and V by 6 bases; bases with no gene match: 3. CDR3 DNA sequence: TGTGCCAGCAGACAGACAGGGCAAGAGACCCAGTACTTC. It encodes CASRQTGQETQYF.

The chain employs TRBV10-1 and TRBJ2-5, with D tentatively TRBD2 (5 bases). With 11 bases removed from V and 5 bases from J, the gap between germline ends came to 18 bases. From germline, CDR1 is WNHNN and CDR2 SYGVQD (reference sequence). The CDR3 has 13 amino acids. In nucleotides, the CDR3 is TGCGCCGGGCCCAGTAGAAGGAGGGAGACCCAGTACTTC. It is translated as CAGPSRRRETQYF.

V usage is TRBV7-6 and J usage is TRBJ1-2; 8 nucleotides agree with TRBD1. CDR3 length: 17 residues. Germline V gives CDR1 SGHVS, CDR2 FNYEAQ. The J segment lost 0 bases and the V segment lost 4 bases, leaving 10 bases of the junction unmatched. This CDR3 is CASSSQGQADPNYGYTF. DNA for the CDR3: TGTGCCAGCAGCTCCCAGGGACAGGCCGATCCTAACTATGGCTACACCTTC.

The chain recombines TRBV14 with TRBJ1-2, with D maybe TRBD1 (6 bases). This CDR3 comprises 15 residues. Trimming took 4 bases from V and 4 from J, leaving 16 bases between them. Germline V gives CDR1 SGHDN, CDR2 FVKESK. Here the CDR3 DNA reads TGTGCCAGCAGCCGAGCCGGACAGTCTCCCTATGGCTACACCTTC. Protein sequence: CASSRAGQSPYGYTF.

The gene calls are TRBV7-2 and TRBJ1-4; 10 nucleotides align to TRBD1. V was clipped by 5 bases and J by 8 bases; unmatched bases: 8. This CDR3 has 15 residues. CDR1 and CDR2 (germline): SGHTA, FQGNSA. CDR3 DNA: TGTGCCAGCAGCCAAGACAGGGGGCGCATGGAAAAACTGTTTTTT. This codes for CASSQDRGRMEKLFF. Full variable domain (rest looked up from reference TRBV7-2 and TRBJ1-4): GAGVSQSPSNKVTEKGKDVELRCDPISGHTALYWYRQSLGQGLEFLIYFQGNSAPDKSGLPSDRFSAERTGGSVSTLTIQRTQQEDSAVYLCASSQDRGRMEKLFFGSGTQLSVL.

CDR3 residues: CASSSLGLVLSTGELFF. The DNA of the CDR3 is TGTGCCAGCAGCTCTCTAGGACTAGTATTATCAACCGGGGAGCTGTTTTTT. The chain combines TRBV7-2 with TRBJ2-2, with TRBD2 identical over 7 bases. Germline CDR1 SGHTA, CDR2 FQGNSA. V was pared by 4 bases and J by 5 bases, with 13 bases of the junction left unmatched. The CDR3 loop spans 17 amino acids.

The chain couples TRBV5-1 to TRBJ2-1, with 8 bases aligning to TRBD2. Germline CDR1 is SGHRS and CDR2 is YFSETQ. Trimming took 3 bases from V and 4 from J; bases not matched to a gene: 3. CDR3 length equals 14 residues. CDR3 sequence (DNA): TGCGCCAGCAGCTCGGGAGGGCTTTACAATGAGCAGTTCTTC. This translates into CASSSGGLYNEQFF.

This chain links TRBV6-5 with TRBJ1-4; 9 nucleotides match TRBD1. Trimming at V came to 6 bases and at J to 7 bases, leaving 9 bases not matched to a gene. CDR3 size: 15 residues. Per the germline V gene, CDR1 is MNHEY and CDR2 is SVGAGI. CDR3 loop: CASSPPGTGIEKLFF. Here the CDR3 DNA reads TGTGCCAGCAGCCCCCCCGGGACAGGGATTGAAAAACTGTTTTTT.